A selection of T cell receptor beta chains follows, all from one sample in a study of shared clonotypes between healthy human individuals. Generated by immunoSEQ multiplex PCR, the TCRdb table keeps only in-frame clones and is missing some. The table lists more than 1,200,000 clones, 97% to 99% of them singletons. Sequencing was performed on naive CD4+ T cells sorted from blood. The origin of the receptors is a man aged 25 to 40 in good health. Both conserved end residues are part of each CDR3. The D gene is left open where the match is weak. The size field is filled for only some rows; it gives once, few, many or a size class.

V gene	clone size	J gene	D gene	CDR3 protein	CDR3 DNA
TRBV11-2	-	TRBJ2-7	TRBD2	CASSLELAREQYF	TGTGCCAGCAGCTTAGAACTAGCGAGGGAGCAGTACTTC
TRBV19	-	TRBJ2-1	-	CASSEGVGTYNEQFF	TGTGCCAGTAGTGAGGGGGTAGGGACCTACAATGAGCAGTTCTTC
TRBV5-1	-	TRBJ2-7	-	CASSLGAGKTYEQYF	TGCGCCAGCAGCTTGGGGGCAGGAAAGACCTACGAGCAGTACTTC
TRBV2	-	TRBJ2-7	-	CASSENYEQYF	TGTGCCAGCAGTGAGAACTACGAGCAGTACTTC
TRBV5-5	-	TRBJ2-3	-	CASSAQGTSTDTQYF	TGTGCCAGCAGCGCGCAGGGTACGAGCACAGATACGCAGTATTTT
TRBV5-4	-	TRBJ2-7	-	CASSLETGPPYEQYF	TGTGCCAGCAGCTTGGAGACGGGCCCTCCCTACGAGCAGTACTTC
TRBV5-5	-	TRBJ1-1	TRBD1	CASSGQGRVVSEAFF	TGTGCCAGCAGCGGACAGGGTAGGGTAGTTTCTGAAGCTTTCTTT
TRBV5-6	-	TRBJ1-5	TRBD1	CASSLGQGFKSRNQPQHF	TGTGCCAGCAGCTTGGGACAGGGGTTCAAGAGTCGCAATCAGCCCCAGCATTTT
TRBV5-5	-	TRBJ2-7	-	CASSLAAISYEQYF	TGTGCCAGCAGCTTGGCCGCCATCTCCTACGAGCAGTACTTC
TRBV11-2	-	TRBJ2-7	-	CASSQLEGSSYEQYF	TGTGCCAGCAGCCAGTTGGAGGGCAGTTCCTACGAGCAGTACTTC
TRBV18	once	TRBJ2-4	TRBD1	CASSPLQGGGKNIQYF	TGTGCCAGCTCACCACTACAGGGGGGTGGCAAAAACATTCAGTACTTC
TRBV28	-	TRBJ2-1	-	CASRGRGIYNNEQFF	TGTGCCAGCCGGGGCCGCGGGATCTATAACAATGAGCAGTTCTTC
TRBV5-4	-	TRBJ2-1	TRBD2	CASSLDSGSYNEQFF	TGTGCCAGCAGCTTGGACAGCGGGAGCTACAATGAGCAGTTCTTC
TRBV15	-	TRBJ2-1	TRBD2	CATREGERTSGRNEQFF	TGTGCCACCAGGGAGGGGGAGAGGACTAGCGGGAGAAATGAGCAGTTCTTC
TRBV19	once	TRBJ1-1	TRBD1	CASSIGTGGSAEAFF	TGTGCCAGTAGTATAGGGACAGGGGGATCCGCTGAAGCTTTCTTT
TRBV25-1	-	TRBJ2-7	-	CASSAGTLHF	TGTGCCAGCAGTGCCGGGACTCTCCACTTC
TRBV6-1	-	TRBJ2-1	TRBD2	CASSELAGGPGEQFF	TGTGCCAGCAGTGAACTAGCGGGAGGGCCCGGTGAGCAGTTCTTC
TRBV25-1	-	TRBJ2-4	TRBD1	CASSHNRGPKNIQYF	TGTGCCAGCAGTCATAACAGGGGCCCCAAAAACATTCAGTACTTC
TRBV7-9	-	TRBJ1-4	TRBD1	CASSLGQGTNEKLFF	TGTGCCAGCAGCCTTGGACAGGGAACTAATGAAAAACTGTTTTTT
TRBV9	once	TRBJ2-5	TRBD2	CASSPGTRGEETQYF	TGTGCCAGCAGCCCCGGGACTAGGGGGGAGGAGACCCAGTACTTC
TRBV7-3	-	TRBJ2-7	TRBD2	CASSLTSGPSYEQYF	TGTGCCAGCAGCCTGACTAGCGGGCCCTCGTACGAGCAGTACTTC
TRBV6-5	-	TRBJ2-7	-	CASRGPSGTYEQYF	TGTGCCAGCAGGGGACCGAGCGGCACCTACGAGCAGTACTTC
TRBV11-2	-	TRBJ1-1	TRBD1	CASSRTWTGGGTEAFF	TGTGCCAGCAGTCGAACCTGGACAGGGGGTGGAACTGAAGCTTTCTTT
TRBV28	-	TRBJ2-7	TRBD2	CASSLLLREGWNYEQYF	TGTGCCAGCAGTTTATTATTGCGGGAGGGCTGGAACTACGAGCAGTACTTC
TRBV7-3	-	TRBJ2-7	-	CASSSGPQGEQYF	TGTGCCAGCAGCTCTGGCCCCCAAGGCGAGCAGTACTTC
TRBV28	-	TRBJ2-1	-	CASSFVRGLTYNEQFF	TGTGCCAGCAGTTTTGTCCGCGGGCTAACCTACAATGAGCAGTTCTTC
TRBV28	-	TRBJ2-1	TRBD1	CASSLRQGGDEQFF	TGTGCCAGCAGTTTGAGACAGGGGGGTGATGAGCAGTTCTTC
TRBV21-1	-	TRBJ2-3	-	CASSKAVGDTQYF	TGTGCCAGCAGCAAGGCGGTCGGGGATACGCAGTATTTT
TRBV9	-	TRBJ1-4	-	CASSVDGRLGMEKLFF	TGTGCCAGCAGCGTCGATGGGCGGTTGGGAATGGAAAAACTGTTTTTT
TRBV6-6	-	TRBJ1-5	-	CASSYSLTGPFRAQHF	TGTGCCAGCAGTTACTCCCTCACGGGGCCATTTAGGGCCCAGCATTTT
TRBV7-8	-	TRBJ2-3	-	CASSLVGLAQYF	TGTGCCAGCAGCTTAGTAGGGTTGGCGCAGTATTTT
TRBV5-4	once	TRBJ2-3	-	CASSLDPRTASGDTQYF	TGTGCCAGCAGCTTGGATCCGAGGACAGCCTCGGGAGATACGCAGTATTTT
TRBV6-5	-	TRBJ1-2	-	CASSPTVRHGYTF	TGTGCCAGCAGCCCGACTGTCCGCCATGGCTACACCTTC
TRBV9	-	TRBJ2-1	TRBD2	CASSFLGTRLNEQFF	TGTGCCAGCAGCTTCCTCGGGACTAGGCTTAATGAGCAGTTCTTC
TRBV7-2	-	TRBJ2-7	-	CASSTAVYEQYF	TGTGCCAGCAGCACTGCGGTCTACGAGCAGTACTTC
TRBV11-2	-	TRBJ2-5	TRBD1	CASSLGHGQGQETQYF	TGTGCCAGCAGTTTAGGTCACGGACAGGGTCAAGAGACCCAGTACTTC
TRBV7-9	-	TRBJ2-4	-	CASSLGGGLPNGNIQYF	TGTGCCAGCAGCCTAGGTGGCGGGCTCCCCAATGGGAACATTCAGTACTTC
TRBV5-1	-	TRBJ2-3	TRBD2	CASSPGLAGDGDTQYF	TGCGCCAGCAGCCCCGGACTAGCGGGAGATGGAGATACGCAGTATTTT
TRBV7-9	-	TRBJ2-2	TRBD1	CASSRTGKSGELFF	TGTGCCAGCAGCCGGACAGGGAAGTCCGGGGAGCTGTTTTTT
TRBV5-1	-	TRBJ2-5	-	CASSQSETQYF	TGCGCCAGCAGCCAATCGGAGACCCAGTACTTC
TRBV7-2	-	TRBJ2-2	-	CASSFANTGELFF	TGTGCCAGCAGCTTCGCGAACACCGGGGAGCTGTTTTTT
TRBV7-2	-	TRBJ1-2	-	CASSSDPVGRVLSGYTF	TGTGCCAGCAGCTCAGACCCGGTCGGAAGGGTTCTTAGCGGCTACACCTTC
TRBV2	-	TRBJ1-4	-	CASSPKEKLFF	TGTGCCAGCAGTCCAAAGGAAAAACTGTTTTTT
TRBV19	once	TRBJ2-3	TRBD1	CASRHFWDREDTDTQYF	TGTGCCAGTAGGCATTTCTGGGACAGGGAAGACACAGATACGCAGTATTTT
TRBV7-6	-	TRBJ1-4	-	CASSLVGGTNEKLFF	TGTGCCAGCAGCTTAGTGGGAGGGACCAATGAAAAACTGTTTTTT
TRBV6-5	once	TRBJ2-2	-	CASSPGVFATGELFF	TGTGCCAGCAGCCCGGGGGTTTTTGCTACCGGGGAGCTGTTTTTT
TRBV4-1	-	TRBJ2-1	TRBD2	CASSPEGTSGRFEFF	TGCGCCAGCAGCCCTGAGGGGACTAGCGGGAGATTTGAGTTCTTC